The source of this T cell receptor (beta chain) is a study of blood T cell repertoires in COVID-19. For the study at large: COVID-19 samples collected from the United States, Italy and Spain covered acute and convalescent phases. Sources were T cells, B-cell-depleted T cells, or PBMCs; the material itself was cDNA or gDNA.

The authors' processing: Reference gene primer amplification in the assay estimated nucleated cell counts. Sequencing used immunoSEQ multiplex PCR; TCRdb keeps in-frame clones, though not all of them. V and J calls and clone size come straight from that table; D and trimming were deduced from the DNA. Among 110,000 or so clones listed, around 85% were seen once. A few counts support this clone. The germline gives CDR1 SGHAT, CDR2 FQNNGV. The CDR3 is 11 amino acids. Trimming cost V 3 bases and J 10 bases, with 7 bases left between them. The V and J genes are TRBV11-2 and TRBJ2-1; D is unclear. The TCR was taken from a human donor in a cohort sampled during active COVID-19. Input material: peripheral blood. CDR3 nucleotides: TGTGCCAGCAGCTTCGGTAGAGAGCAGTTCTTC. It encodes CASSFGREQFF. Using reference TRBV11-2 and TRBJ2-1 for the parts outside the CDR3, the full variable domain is EAGVAQSPRYKIIEKRQSVAFWCNPISGHATLYWYQQILGQGPKLLIQFQNNGVVDDSQLPKDRFSAERLKGVDSTLKIQPAKLEDSAVYLCASSFGREQFFGPGTRLTVL.